Below, one TCR beta chain is given with its context. Its specific antigen is unknown. Base qualities are not recorded, but no much larger clone differs from it by a single base. Patients with autoimmune disease history or receiving systemic immunosuppression were excluded from the trial. Peripheral blood for TCR sequencing was collected from all dose cohorts at baseline, on cycle 4 day 1, and on cycle 7 day 1. Samples were obtained from an open-label, multicenter, first-in-human phase I dose-escalation trial of ivuxolimab. Adults with locally advanced or metastatic head and neck squamous cell, hepatocellular, melanoma or renal cell carcinoma were enrolled in the trial. CD4+ and CD8+ T cells were sorted separately from peripheral blood before TCR sequencing. This sample is drawn from a study of OX40 agonist ivuxolimab in advanced cancers. For the wider study: Ivuxolimab was an agonistic, fully human IgG2 monoclonal antibody directed against OX40 (CD134), a costimulatory receptor. Intravenous ivuxolimab was administered to patients every 2 weeks at six dose levels: 0.01, 0.1, 0.3, 1.5, 3 and 10 mg/kg. Among the approximately 50 dose-escalation patients, roughly 20 had hepatocellular carcinoma, around 15 melanoma, 9 renal cell carcinoma and 9 head and neck cancer. In the dose-escalation cohort, roughly 80% of patients were male, and the mean age was roughly 60 years, with a range of 23 to 79. Prior anti-PD-1, anti-PD-L1 or anti-CTLA-4 therapy was permitted, and checkpoint inhibitors had been received by less than 45% of dose-escalation patients. Three dose-escalation patients achieved partial responses, one with hepatocellular carcinoma and two with cutaneous melanoma. Peripheral TCRbeta sequencing was intended to test whether TCR sequence diversity was altered and clonal T-cell expansion was caused by ivuxolimab. The paper covers the monotherapy dose-escalation part of the phase I ivuxolimab trial, which included N of about 50 patients. The study at large found these results: At doses from 0.1 to 3.0 mg/kg, clonal expansion was seen in both CD4+ and CD8+ blood T cells between baseline and week 6. Which antigens the clonally expanded peripheral T cells were specific for was not determined. After ivuxolimab, expanded clones were on average more numerous among CD8+ T cells than among CD4+ T cells. In partial responders in the 0.1-3.0 mg/kg groups, normalized peripheral clonal expansion was found to be among the lowest, especially among CD8+ T cells. Low levels of normalized T-cell clonal expansion were also shown by some nonresponding patients.

Genomic DNA was extracted from sorted cells for sequencing of the TCRbeta CDR3 region. The immunoSEQ Assay was used for sequencing of TCRbeta CDR3 regions. Drawn from immuneACCESS, this table holds only the in-frame rearrangements with V and J called that TCRdb kept. Clones are partly lost; checked studies trace under half to an unresolved V gene and leave the rest unexplained. This sample lists 65,000 to 75,000 clones; around 84% were detected once. Around 2% of the sample comes from the top ten. V and J are truncated by 3 bases and 2 bases respectively, leaving an intervening sequence of 11 bases. The CDR3 sequence holds 14 residues, the cysteine and phenylalanine included. The sequence is cut down to CDR3 DNA, 42 bases in frame from base 1. CDR1 SGDLS and CDR2 YYNGEE are derived from the germline V gene.

The receptor comes from an adult with an advanced solid tumor such as melanoma, head and neck, liver or kidney cancer. The sequence joins TRBV9 to TRBJ1-1; the D gene cannot be resolved reliably. This specimen was CD4+ or CD8+ T cells sorted from blood, taken in a trial of the OX40 agonist ivuxolimab. The CDR3 region: CASSARHLNTEAFF. Here is the DNA: TGTGCCAGCAGCGCCCGACACCTTAACACTGAAGCTTTCTTT. The full variable domain, completed from the reference TRBV9 and TRBJ1-1 proteins outside the CDR3, reads DSGVTQTPKHLITATGQRVTLRCSPRSGDLSVYWYQQSLDQGLQFLIQYYNGEERAKGNILERFSAQQFPDLHSELNLSSLELGDSALYFCASSARHLNTEAFFGQGTRLTVV.